This paragraph reports one T cell receptor (beta chain). The sample comes from a study of PD-1 and CTLA-4 blockade in melanoma. Trimming cost V 6 bases and J 6 bases; bases outside gene matches: 7. CDR1 is MNHEY and CDR2 is SMNVEV in the germline V gene (reference sequence). The CDR3 spans 14 residues. The data were produced by immunoSEQ multiplex PCR, yet TCRdb's version contains in-frame clones alone and is incomplete. The table records roughly 30,000 clones, about 91% of them present only once. The TCR sequence derives from a human donor with melanoma. This material consisted of CD8+ T cells from peripheral blood, taken from a patient given anti-PD-1 treatment. This chain links TRBV27 with TRBJ2-1, with 8 bases identical to TRBD2. The CDR3 sequence: CASSWTGTSNEQFF. The CDR3 coding sequence is TGTGCCAGCAGCTGGACCGGGACTAGCAATGAGCAGTTCTTC.